This paragraph reports one TCR beta chain. Its antigen remains unidentified. Generated by immunoSEQ multiplex PCR, the TCRdb table keeps only in-frame clones and is missing some. There are 20,000 or so clones in the sample; 65% to 85% occur only once, and 5.4% lies in the top ten. This record belongs to a study of CD4+ T cells in melanoma. Study-wide results and limits: In melanoma, neoantigen-specific CD4+ T cells reportedly differed in differentiation state. A reported correlation linked neoantigen-specific CD4+ T cells to CD8+, macrophage and B cell function.

V shed 4 bases, J shed 1 base, and the junction held 7 bases outside the gene matches. Germline V gene sequence: CDR1 KGHSH, CDR2 LQKENI. CDR3 length equals 16 residues. This sequence originates from a human donor with melanoma. The rearrangement joins TRBV18 to TRBJ1-2, with 9 bases fitting TRBD1. Material: cells from a culture (not recorded whether cultured in vitro). CDR3 sequence (DNA): TGTGCCAGCTCACAAGGGACAGGGCGGCATAACTATGGCTACACCTTC. It yields the protein CASSQGTGRHNYGYTF.